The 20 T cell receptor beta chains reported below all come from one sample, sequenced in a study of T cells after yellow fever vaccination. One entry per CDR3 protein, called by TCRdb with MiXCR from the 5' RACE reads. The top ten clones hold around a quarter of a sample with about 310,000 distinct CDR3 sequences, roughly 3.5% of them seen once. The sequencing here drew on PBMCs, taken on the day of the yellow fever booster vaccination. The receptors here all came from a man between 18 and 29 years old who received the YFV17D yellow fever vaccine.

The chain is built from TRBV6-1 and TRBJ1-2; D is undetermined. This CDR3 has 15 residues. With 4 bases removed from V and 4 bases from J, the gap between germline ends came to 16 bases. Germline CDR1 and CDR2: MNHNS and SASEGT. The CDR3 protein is CASSAVGPTFYGYTF. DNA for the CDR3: TGTGCCAGCAGTGCTGTCGGCCCTACATTCTATGGCTACACCTTC.

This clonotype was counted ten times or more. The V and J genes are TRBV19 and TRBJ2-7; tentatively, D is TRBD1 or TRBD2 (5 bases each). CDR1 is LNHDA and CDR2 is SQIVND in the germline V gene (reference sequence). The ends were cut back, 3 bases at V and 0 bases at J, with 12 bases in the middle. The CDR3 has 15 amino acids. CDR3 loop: CASSMGPASSYEQYV. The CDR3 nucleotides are TGTGCCAGTAGTATGGGACCCGCCAGCTCCTACGAGCAGTACGTC.

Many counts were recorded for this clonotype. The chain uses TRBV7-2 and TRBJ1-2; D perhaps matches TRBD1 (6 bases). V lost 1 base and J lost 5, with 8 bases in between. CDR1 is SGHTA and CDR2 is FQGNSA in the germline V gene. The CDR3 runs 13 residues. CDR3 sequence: CASSLGTAYGYTF. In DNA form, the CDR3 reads TGTGCCAGCAGCTTAGGGACAGCGTATGGCTACACCTTC. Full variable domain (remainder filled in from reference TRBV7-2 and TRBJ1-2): GAGVSQSPSNKVTEKGKDVELRCDPISGHTALYWYRQSLGQGLEFLIYFQGNSAPDKSGLPSDRFSAERTGGSVSTLTIQRTQQEDSAVYLCASSLGTAYGYTFGSGTRLTVV.

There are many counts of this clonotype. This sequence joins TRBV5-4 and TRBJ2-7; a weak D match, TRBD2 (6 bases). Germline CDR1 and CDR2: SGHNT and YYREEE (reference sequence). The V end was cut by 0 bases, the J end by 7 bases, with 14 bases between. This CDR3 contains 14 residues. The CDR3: CASSLGVSAGEQYF. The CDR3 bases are TGTGCCAGCAGCTTGGGGGTCTCCGCGGGGGAGCAGTACTTC.

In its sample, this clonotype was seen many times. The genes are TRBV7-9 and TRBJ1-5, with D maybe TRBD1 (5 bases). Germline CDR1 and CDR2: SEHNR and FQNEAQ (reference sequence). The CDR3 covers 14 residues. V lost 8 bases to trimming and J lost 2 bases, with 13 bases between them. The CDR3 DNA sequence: TGTGCCAGCGGGGGTAGAGGTGGCAATCAGCCCCAGCATTTT. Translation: CASGGRGGNQPQHF. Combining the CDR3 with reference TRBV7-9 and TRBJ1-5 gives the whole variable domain DTGVSQNPRHKITKRGQNVTFRCDPISEHNRLYWYRQTLGQGPEFLTYFQNEAQLEKSRLLSDRFSAERPKGSFSTLEIQRTEQGDSAMYLCASGGRGGNQPQHFGDGTRLSIL.

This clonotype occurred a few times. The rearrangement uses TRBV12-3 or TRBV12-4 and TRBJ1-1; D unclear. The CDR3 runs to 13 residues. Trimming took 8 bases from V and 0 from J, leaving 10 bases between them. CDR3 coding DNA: TGTGCCAGCTATTTCAGGATGAACACTGAAGCTTTCTTT. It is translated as CASYFRMNTEAFF.

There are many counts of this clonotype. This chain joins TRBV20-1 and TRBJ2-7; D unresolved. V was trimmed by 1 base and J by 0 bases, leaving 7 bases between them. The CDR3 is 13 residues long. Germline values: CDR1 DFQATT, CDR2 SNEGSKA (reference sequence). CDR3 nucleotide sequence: TGCAGTGCTAGAGCCCCCAGCTCCTACGAGCAGTACGTC. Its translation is CSARAPSSYEQYV.

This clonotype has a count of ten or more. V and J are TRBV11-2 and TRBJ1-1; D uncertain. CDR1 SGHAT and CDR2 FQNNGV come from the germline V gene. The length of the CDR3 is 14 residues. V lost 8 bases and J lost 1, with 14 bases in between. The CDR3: CASVSGRRNTEAFF. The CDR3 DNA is TGTGCCAGCGTCTCGGGCAGGAGGAACACTGAAGCTTTCTTT.

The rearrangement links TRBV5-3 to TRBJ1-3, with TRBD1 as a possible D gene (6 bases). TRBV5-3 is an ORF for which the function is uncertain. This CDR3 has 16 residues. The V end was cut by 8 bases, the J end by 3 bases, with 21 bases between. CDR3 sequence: CASAQPGTSIGNTIYF. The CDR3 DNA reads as TGTGCCAGTGCCCAGCCCGGGACAAGCATTGGAAACACCATATATTTT.

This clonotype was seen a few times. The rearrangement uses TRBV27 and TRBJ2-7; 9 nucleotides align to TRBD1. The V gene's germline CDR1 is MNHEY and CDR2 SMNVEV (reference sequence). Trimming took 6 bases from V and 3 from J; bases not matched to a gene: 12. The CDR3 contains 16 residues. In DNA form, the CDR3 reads TGTGCCAGCAGCATAATCCCCGGGACAGGGCGCTACGAGCAGTACTTC. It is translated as CASSIIPGTGRYEQYF.

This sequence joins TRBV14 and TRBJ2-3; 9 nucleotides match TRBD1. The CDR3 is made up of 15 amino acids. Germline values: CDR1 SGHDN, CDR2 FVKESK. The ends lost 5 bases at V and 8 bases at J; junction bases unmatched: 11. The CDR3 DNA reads TGTGCCAGCAGCGCAAGGCCGGGACAGGGTTTTACGCAGTATTTT. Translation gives CASSARPGQGFTQYF. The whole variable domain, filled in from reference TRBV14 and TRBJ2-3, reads EAGVTQFPSHSVIEKGQTVTLRCDPISGHDNLYWYRRVMGKEIKFLLHFVKESKQDESGMPNNRFLAERTGGTYSTLKVQPAELEDSGVYFCASSARPGQGFTQYFGPGTRLTVL.

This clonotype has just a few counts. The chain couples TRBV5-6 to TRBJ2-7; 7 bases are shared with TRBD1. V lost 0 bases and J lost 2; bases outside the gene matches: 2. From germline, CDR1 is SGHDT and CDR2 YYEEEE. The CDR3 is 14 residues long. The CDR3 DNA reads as TGTGCCAGCAGCTTGGATCAGGGGGCCTACGAGCAGTACGTC. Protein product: CASSLDQGAYEQYV.

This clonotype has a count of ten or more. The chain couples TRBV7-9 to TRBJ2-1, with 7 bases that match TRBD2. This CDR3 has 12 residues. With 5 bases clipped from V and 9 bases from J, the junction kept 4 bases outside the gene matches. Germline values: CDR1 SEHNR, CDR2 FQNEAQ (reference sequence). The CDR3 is CASSPGTIEQFF. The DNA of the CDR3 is TGTGCCAGCAGCCCAGGGACTATTGAGCAGTTCTTC.

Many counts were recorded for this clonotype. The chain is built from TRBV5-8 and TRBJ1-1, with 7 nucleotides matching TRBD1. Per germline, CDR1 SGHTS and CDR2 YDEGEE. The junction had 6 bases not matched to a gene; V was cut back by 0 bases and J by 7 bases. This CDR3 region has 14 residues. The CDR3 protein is CASSLGYRGSEAFF. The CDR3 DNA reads TGTGCCAGCAGCTTGGGGTACAGGGGTAGTGAAGCTTTCTTT.

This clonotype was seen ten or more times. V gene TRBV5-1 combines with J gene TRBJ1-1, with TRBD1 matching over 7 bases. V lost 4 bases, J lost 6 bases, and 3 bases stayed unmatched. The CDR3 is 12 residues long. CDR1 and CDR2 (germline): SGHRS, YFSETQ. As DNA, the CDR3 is TGCGCCAGCAGCAGGGGACAGTCTGAAGCTTTCTTT. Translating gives CASSRGQSEAFF.

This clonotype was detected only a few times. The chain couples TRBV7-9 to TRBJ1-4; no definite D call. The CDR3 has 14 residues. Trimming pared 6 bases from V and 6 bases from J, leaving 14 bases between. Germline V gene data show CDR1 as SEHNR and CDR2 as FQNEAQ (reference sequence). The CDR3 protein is CASSQHSSYEKLFF. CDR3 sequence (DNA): TGTGCCAGCAGTCAGCACAGTTCTTATGAAAAACTGTTTTTT.

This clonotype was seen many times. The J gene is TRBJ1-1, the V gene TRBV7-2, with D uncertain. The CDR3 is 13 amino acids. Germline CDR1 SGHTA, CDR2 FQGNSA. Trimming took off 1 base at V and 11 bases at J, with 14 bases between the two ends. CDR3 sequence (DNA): TGTGCCAGCAGCTTAGTTTCGGAAGCTGGCGCTTTCTTT. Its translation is CASSLVSEAGAFF.

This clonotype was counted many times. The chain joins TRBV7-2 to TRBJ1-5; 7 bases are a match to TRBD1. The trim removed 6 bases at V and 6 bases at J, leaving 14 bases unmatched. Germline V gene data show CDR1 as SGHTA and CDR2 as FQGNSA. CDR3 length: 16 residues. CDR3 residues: CASSPGWGQGGQPQHF. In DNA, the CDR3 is TGTGCCAGCAGTCCTGGATGGGGGCAGGGGGGTCAGCCCCAGCATTTT.

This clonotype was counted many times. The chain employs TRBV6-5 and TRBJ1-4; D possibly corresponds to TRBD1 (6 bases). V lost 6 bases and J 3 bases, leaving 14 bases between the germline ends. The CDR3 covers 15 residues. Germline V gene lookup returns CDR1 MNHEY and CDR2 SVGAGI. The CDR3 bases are TGTGCCAGCAGGCCTGGACAGCTCTCTAATGAAAAACTGTTTTTT. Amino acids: CASRPGQLSNEKLFF.

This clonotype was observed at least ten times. CDR3 sequence reads: CASSFQVDTQYF. The CDR3 DNA is TGTGCCAGCAGCTTTCAGGTGGATACGCAGTATTTT. V gene TRBV7-2 combines with J gene TRBJ2-3; D gene unclear. V lost 3 bases and J 6 bases, leaving 7 bases between the germline ends. The CDR3 is 12 amino acids. Germline assignment: CDR1 SGHTA and CDR2 FQGNSA.